These T cell receptor beta chains were read from a single sample in a study of blood T cell repertoires in COVID-19. Libraries were prepared by immunoSEQ multiplex PCR; TCRdb keeps only in-frame clonotypes and omits some of them. The table records a few hundred thousand clones, more than 70% of them present only once. Sequenced: peripheral blood. The receptors derive from a woman younger than 45 with COVID-19, enrolled during active disease. CDR3s include the opening cysteine and the closing phenylalanine or tryptophan. D genes are given only for firm matches. Some rows mark clone size as missing; the rest say once, few, many or name a class of expanded clone.

D gene	V gene	clone size	J gene	CDR3 DNA	CDR3 protein
.	TRBV28	.	TRBJ1-4	TGTGCCAGCAGGCCAGCGGGGGATTTGATGAAACTGTTTTTT	CASRPAGDLMKLFF
.	TRBV5-1	.	TRBJ2-1	TGCGCCAGCAGCCGTCGAGCGGACGGTTACAATGAGCAGTTCTTC	CASSRRADGYNEQFF
.	TRBV14	.	TRBJ2-5	TGTGCCAGCAGCCAATTGGGCGTCGGGGGATCTCGAGAGACCCAGTACTTC	CASSQLGVGGSRETQYF
.	TRBV6-4	.	TRBJ2-3	TGTGCCAGCAGTGATCACAGGTCAGATACGCAGTATTTT	CASSDHRSDTQYF
TRBD1	TRBV5-4	few	TRBJ2-5	TGTGCCAGCAGCTTAGGCCTGGGACAGGGGTTCCAAGAGACCCAGTACTTC	CASSLGLGQGFQETQYF
TRBD2	TRBV19	.	TRBJ2-1	TGTGCCAGTAGTGCGGCTAGCGGGGACCACTACAATGAGCAGTTCTTC	CASSAASGDHYNEQFF
.	TRBV11-3	.	TRBJ1-3	TGTGCCAGCAGCTTACCAGGGGCTGGAAACACCATATATTTT	CASSLPGAGNTIYF
.	TRBV6-1	.	TRBJ1-2	TGTGCCAGCAGTGAAAGAACAGTAATAACTAACTATGGCTACACCTTC	CASSERTVITNYGYTF
.	TRBV7-6	.	TRBJ2-2	TGTGCCAGCAGCCCCGAGGGGGGGGTAAACACCGGGGAGCTGTTTTTT	CASSPEGGVNTGELFF
TRBD2	TRBV2	.	TRBJ2-4	TGTGCCAGCAGGGCAGGGACTAGCGGGGGTGGCATTCAGTACTTC	CASRAGTSGGGIQYF
TRBD2	TRBV4-3	.	TRBJ2-5	TGCGCCAGCAGCCAGGAGCGGGGGCGGGGAGAGACCCAGTACTTC	CASSQERGRGETQYF
TRBD1	TRBV5-1	.	TRBJ1-1	TGCGCCAGCAGCCCGACAGGGAATTTGGTAGCTTTCTTT	CASSPTGNLVAFF
TRBD1	TRBV5-8	.	TRBJ1-4	TGTGCCAGCAGCTTGTCAGAGGGAACAGGGGCGACTAATGAAAAACTGTTTTTT	CASSLSEGTGATNEKLFF
.	TRBV5-4	.	TRBJ1-1	TGTGCCAGCAGCCCGGGATTCAACATGAACACTGAAGCTTTCTTT	CASSPGFNMNTEAFF
.	TRBV7-9	.	TRBJ2-3	TGTGCCAGCAGCCCCCACGACATGAGCACAGATACGCAGTATTTT	CASSPHDMSTDTQYF
.	TRBV7-6	once	TRBJ1-5	TGTGCCAGCAGCCCTGGCACGCTTAGCAATCAGCCCCAGCATTTT	CASSPGTLSNQPQHF
.	TRBV12-5	.	TRBJ2-1	TGTGCTAGTGGTTTGGGACACAGGGCGTACAATGAGCAGTTCTTC	CASGLGHRAYNEQFF
.	TRBV3-1/TRBV3-2	once	TRBJ1-2	TGTGCCAGCAGCCAATGGGCACGCGGCTACACCTTC	CASSQWARGYTF